The rows below give T cell receptor beta chains drawn from one sample of a study of blood T cell repertoires in COVID-19. The protocol was immunoSEQ multiplex PCR, while the TCRdb copy is restricted to in-frame clones and leaves out a portion. This table has about 63,000 clones, 65% to 85% appearing once. Sequences were obtained from PBMCs or T cells enriched from blood (not recorded which). These TCRs come from a woman in her forties with acute COVID-19. CDR3s include the opening cysteine and the closing phenylalanine or tryptophan. The D gene is left open where the match is weak. Not all rows give a size; the values are once, few, many and, for expanded clones, a class.

clone_size,d_call,j_call,cdr3_length,v_call,cdr3_nt,cdr3_aa
.,.,TRBJ1-4,15,TRBV6-5,TGTGCCAGCAGTTATTATGCAGGGGTTAATGAAAAACTGTTTTTT,CASSYYAGVNEKLFF
once,.,TRBJ1-2,14,TRBV4-2,TGTGCCAGCAGCCAAGAGAACAGCCTCTATGGCTACACCTTC,CASSQENSLYGYTF
.,TRBD1,TRBJ1-1,14,TRBV7-8,TGTGCCAGCAGGGGACAGGGTTTAGACACTGAAGCTTTCTTT,CASRGQGLDTEAFF
few,.,TRBJ2-1,12,TRBV5-6,TGTGCCAGCAGCTGGACTCCCAATGAGCAGTTCTTC,CASSWTPNEQFF
.,.,TRBJ1-5,14,TRBV27,TGTGCCAGCAGTTTACAGGGGAGCAATCAGCCCCAGCATTTT,CASSLQGSNQPQHF
.,TRBD1,TRBJ1-5,14,TRBV5-6,TGTGCCAGCAGCGCGACAGGGGAGACTCAGCCCCAGCATTTT,CASSATGETQPQHF
.,.,TRBJ1-2,13,TRBV19,TGTGCCAGTAGCGATTTAGGGGCCTATGGCTACACCTTC,CASSDLGAYGYTF
.,TRBD1,TRBJ2-1,15,TRBV7-6,TGTGCCAGCAGCCCCGGGACAGGGGGTCTGTATGAGCAGTTCTTC,CASSPGTGGLYEQFF
once,TRBD1,TRBJ1-4,15,TRBV5-8,TGTGCCAGCAGCTTCCCCGGGACAGGGTCCCCCCAGGGAAGCTTT,CASSFPGTGSPQGSF
.,.,TRBJ2-5,16,TRBV15,TGTGCCACCAGCAGAGACGGCGTACAGGGCCAAGAGACCCAGTACTTC,CATSRDGVQGQETQYF
.,.,TRBJ2-1,16,TRBV19,TGTGCCAGTAGTATAGAGGGCGTGAGCTCCTACAATGAGCAGTTCTTC,CASSIEGVSSYNEQFF
once,TRBD1,TRBJ1-2,12,TRBV6-5,TGTGCCAGCAGTAGGGGGCTTGGTGGCTACACCTTC,CASSRGLGGYTF
.,.,TRBJ2-2,16,TRBV7-2,TGTGCCAGCAGCTTAGATCCGCCAGGGAACACCGGGGAGCTGTTTTTT,CASSLDPPGNTGELFF
.,TRBD2,TRBJ2-1,12,TRBV29-1,TGCAGCGGGTCTAGCGGGAGCGGCGAGCAGTTCTTC,CSGSSGSGEQFF
.,.,TRBJ1-5,16,TRBV5-4,TGTGCCAGCAGCGGCGGGACCCCAGATAGCAATCAGCCCCAGCATTTT,CASSGGTPDSNQPQHF
.,.,TRBJ1-2,12,TRBV27,TGTGCCAGCAGTTCGAGCGGGGATGGCTACACCTTC,CASSSSGDGYTF